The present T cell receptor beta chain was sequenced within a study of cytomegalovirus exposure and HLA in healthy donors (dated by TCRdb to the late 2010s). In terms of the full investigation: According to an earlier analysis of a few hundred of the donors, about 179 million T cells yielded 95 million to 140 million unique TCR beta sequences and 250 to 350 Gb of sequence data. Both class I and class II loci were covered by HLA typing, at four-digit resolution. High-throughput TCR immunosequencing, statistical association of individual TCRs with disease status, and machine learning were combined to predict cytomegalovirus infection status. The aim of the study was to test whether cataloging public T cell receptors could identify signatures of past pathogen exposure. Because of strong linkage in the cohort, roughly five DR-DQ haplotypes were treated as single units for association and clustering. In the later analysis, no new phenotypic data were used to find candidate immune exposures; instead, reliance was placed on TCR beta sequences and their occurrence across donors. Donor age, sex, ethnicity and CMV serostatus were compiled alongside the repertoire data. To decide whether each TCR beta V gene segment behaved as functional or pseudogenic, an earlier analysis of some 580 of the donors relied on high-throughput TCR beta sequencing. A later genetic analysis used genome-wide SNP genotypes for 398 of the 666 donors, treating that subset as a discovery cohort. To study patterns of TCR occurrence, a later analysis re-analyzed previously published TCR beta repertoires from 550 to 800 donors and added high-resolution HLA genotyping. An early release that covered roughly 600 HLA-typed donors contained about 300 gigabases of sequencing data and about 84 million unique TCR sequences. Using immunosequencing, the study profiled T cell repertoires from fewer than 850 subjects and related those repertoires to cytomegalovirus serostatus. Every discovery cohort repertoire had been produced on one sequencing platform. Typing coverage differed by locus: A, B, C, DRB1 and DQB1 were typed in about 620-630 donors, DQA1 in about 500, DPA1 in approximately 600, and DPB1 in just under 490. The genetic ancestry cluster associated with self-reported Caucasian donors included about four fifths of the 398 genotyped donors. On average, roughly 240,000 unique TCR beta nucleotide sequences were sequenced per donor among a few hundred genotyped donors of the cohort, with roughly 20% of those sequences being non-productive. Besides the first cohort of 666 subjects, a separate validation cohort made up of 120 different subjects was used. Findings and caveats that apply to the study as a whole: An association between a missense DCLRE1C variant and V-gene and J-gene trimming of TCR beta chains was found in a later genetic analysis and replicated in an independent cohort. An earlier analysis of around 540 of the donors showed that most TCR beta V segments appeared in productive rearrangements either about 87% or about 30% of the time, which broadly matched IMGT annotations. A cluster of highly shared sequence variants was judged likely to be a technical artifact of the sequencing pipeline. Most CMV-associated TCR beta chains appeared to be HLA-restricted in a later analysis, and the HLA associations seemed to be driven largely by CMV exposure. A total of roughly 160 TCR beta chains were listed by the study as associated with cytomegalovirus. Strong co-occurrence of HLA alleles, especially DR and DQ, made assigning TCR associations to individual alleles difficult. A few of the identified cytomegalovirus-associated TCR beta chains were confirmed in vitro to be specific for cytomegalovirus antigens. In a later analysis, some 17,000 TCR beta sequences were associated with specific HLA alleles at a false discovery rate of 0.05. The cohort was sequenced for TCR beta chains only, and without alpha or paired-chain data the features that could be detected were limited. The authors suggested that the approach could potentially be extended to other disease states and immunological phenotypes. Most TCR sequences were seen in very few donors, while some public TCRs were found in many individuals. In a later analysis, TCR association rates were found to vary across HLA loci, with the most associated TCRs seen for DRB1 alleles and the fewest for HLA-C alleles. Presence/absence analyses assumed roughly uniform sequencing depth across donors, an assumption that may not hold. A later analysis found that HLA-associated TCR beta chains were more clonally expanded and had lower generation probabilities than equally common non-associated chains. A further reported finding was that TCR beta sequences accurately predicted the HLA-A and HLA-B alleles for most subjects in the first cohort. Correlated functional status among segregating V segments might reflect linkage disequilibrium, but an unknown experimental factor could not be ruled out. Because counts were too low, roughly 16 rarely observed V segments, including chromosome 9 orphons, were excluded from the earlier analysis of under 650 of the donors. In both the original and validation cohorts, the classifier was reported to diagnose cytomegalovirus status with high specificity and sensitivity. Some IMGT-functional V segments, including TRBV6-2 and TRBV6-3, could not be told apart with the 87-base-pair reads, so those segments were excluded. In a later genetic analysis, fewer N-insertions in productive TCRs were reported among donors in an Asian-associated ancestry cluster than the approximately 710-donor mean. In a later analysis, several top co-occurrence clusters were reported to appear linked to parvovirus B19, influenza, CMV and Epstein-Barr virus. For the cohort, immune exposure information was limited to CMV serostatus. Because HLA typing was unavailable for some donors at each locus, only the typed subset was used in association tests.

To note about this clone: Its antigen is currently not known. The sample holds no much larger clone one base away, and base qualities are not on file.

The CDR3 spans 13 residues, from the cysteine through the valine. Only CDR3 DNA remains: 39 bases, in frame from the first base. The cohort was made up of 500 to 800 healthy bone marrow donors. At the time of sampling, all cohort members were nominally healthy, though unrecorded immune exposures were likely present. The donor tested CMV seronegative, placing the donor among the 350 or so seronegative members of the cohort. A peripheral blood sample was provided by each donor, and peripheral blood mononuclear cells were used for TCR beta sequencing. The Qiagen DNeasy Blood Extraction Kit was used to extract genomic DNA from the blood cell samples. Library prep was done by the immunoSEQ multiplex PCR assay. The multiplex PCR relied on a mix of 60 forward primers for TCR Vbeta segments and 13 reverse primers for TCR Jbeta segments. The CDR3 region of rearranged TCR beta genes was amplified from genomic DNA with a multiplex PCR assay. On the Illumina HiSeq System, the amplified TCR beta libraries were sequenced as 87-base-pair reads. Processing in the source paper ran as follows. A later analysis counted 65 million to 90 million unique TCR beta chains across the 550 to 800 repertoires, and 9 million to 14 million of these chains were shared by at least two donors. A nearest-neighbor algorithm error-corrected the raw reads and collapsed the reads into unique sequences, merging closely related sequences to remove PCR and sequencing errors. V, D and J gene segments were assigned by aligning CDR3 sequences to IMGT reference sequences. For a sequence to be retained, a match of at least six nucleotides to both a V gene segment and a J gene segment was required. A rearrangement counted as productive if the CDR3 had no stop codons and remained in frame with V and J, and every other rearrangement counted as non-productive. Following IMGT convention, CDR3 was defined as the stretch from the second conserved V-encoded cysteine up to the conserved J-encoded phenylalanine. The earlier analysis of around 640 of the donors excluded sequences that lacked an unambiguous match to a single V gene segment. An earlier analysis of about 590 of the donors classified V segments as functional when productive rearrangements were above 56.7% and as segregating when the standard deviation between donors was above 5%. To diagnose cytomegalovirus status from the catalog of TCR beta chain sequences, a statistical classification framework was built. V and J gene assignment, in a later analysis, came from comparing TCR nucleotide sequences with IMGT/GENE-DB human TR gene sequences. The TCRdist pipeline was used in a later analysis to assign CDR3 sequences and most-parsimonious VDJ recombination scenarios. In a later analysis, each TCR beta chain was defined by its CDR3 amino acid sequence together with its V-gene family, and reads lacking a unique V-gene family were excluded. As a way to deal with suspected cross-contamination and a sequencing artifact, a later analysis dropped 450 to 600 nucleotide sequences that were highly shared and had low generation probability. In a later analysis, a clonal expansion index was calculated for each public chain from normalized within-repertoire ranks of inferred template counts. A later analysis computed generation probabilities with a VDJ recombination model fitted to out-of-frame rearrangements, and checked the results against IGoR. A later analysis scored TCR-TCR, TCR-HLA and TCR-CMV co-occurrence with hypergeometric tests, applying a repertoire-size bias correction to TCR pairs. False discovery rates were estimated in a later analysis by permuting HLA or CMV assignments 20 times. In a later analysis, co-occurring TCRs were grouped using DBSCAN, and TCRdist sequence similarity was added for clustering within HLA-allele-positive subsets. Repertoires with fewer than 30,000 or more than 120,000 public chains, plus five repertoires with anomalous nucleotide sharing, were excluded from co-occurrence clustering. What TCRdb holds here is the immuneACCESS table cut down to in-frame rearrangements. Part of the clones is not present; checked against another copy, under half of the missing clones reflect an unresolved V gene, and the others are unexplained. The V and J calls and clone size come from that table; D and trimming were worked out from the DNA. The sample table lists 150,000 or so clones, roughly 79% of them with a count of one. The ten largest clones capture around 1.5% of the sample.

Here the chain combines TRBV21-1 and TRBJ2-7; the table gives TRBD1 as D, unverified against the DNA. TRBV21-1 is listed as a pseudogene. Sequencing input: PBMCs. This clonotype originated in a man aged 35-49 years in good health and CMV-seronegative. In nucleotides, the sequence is TGTGCCACTTGGGGACAGCTGACCTACGAGCAGTACGTC. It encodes CATWGQLTYEQYV.